This is a list of T cell receptor beta chains from one sample in a study of blood T cell repertoires in COVID-19. TCRdb's table, derived via immunoSEQ multiplex PCR, lists solely in-frame clones and lacks some. The profile shows about 130,000 clones, 75% to 90% of them singletons. What was sequenced was peripheral blood. The source of these receptors is a woman aged 80 or over with COVID-19, enrolled during active disease. Each CDR3 is given with its conserved first and last residue. The D gene is left open where the match is weak.

d_call,v_call,cdr3_aa
-,TRBV6-5,CASTRDSSNYGYTF
TRBD1,TRBV27,CASTLFLGTGDYEQYF
-,TRBV12-3/TRBV12-4,CASSLGTGIEAFF
TRBD1,TRBV11-2,CASSREGTGGSDTQYF
TRBD1,TRBV7-8,CASSWDRAEKLFF
TRBD1,TRBV5-1,CASSSGTGIPYEQYF
-,TRBV6-1,CASSQDIFSTQYF
TRBD1,TRBV7-8,CASSFRQGWETQYF
TRBD1,TRBV6-5,CASSWTGGSNYGYTF
-,TRBV7-2,CASSPSRGRETQYF
TRBD1,TRBV29-1,CSVQGQGTPNTEAFF
TRBD2,TRBV28,CASSSGLGGFYNEQFF
-,TRBV10-2,CASSATANQPQHF
TRBD2,TRBV6-4,CASSPLAGGPTGELFF
TRBD2,TRBV15,CATSREWGGLDF
-,TRBV28,CASGEESRKLFF
-,TRBV4-1,CASSQDLQSNYGYTF
-,TRBV7-2,CASSFISGWELFF
-,TRBV11-1,CASSLRELDNEQFF
-,TRBV3-1/TRBV3-2,CASSQLTRVSGNTIYF
-,TRBV9,CASSVGGAGNTIYF
-,TRBV7-2,CASSLGVVRDFPEQYF
TRBD1,TRBV19,CASTPPRGLSGYTF
-,TRBV19,CATQGGIAAGEQFF
-,TRBV6-2/TRBV6-3,CASSLNNNEQFF
-,TRBV5-4,CASSGRGTVGTEAFF
-,TRBV28,CASSEVTRGYGYTF
-,TRBV2,CAGEGQGRVGYTF
TRBD1,TRBV28,CASSLFGSQGQAFF
TRBD1,TRBV19,CASSKDRGVSEAFF
-,TRBV6-5,CASSYLQGGSSPLHF